The 14 T cell receptor beta chains in this list originate from one sample, sequenced in a study of blood T cell repertoires in COVID-19. The repertoire was sequenced with immunoSEQ multiplex PCR; TCRdb's copy has only in-frame clones and lacks some. The repertoire holds about 300,000 clones, with approximately 88% as singletons. The sample consisted of peripheral blood. These receptors were collected from a human donor with COVID-19, enrolled during active disease. The donor label of this sample is uncertain.

The chain combines TRBV28 with TRBJ2-1; no definite D call. CDR1 and CDR2 from the germline V gene are MDHEN and SYDVKM. Trimming pared 5 bases from V and 0 bases from J, leaving 14 bases between. This CDR3 has 16 amino acids. CDR3 loop: CASSAETGYSYNEQFF. The CDR3 bases are TGTGCCAGCAGTGCGGAGACTGGATACTCCTACAATGAGCAGTTCTTC.

The gene calls are TRBV30 and TRBJ2-1; TRBD2 aligns across 8 bases. V lost 0 bases and J lost 3; bases outside the gene matches: 13. The CDR3 has 18 amino acids. From germline, CDR1 is GTSNPN and CDR2 SVGIG (reference sequence). The CDR3 bases are TGTGCCTGGAGTGTGTTCTCCCCTAGCGGGTTTAGCTACAATGAGCAGTTCTTC. Translated, it gives CAWSVFSPSGFSYNEQFF.

The chain carries TRBV28 and TRBJ1-2; D perhaps matches TRBD1 (5 bases). Germline-derived CDR1 and CDR2 are MDHEN and SYDVKM. This CDR3 contains 13 residues. Trimming cost V 6 bases and J 4 bases, with 12 bases left between them. The CDR3 is CASRYQGPYGYTF. CDR3 DNA: TGTGCCAGCAGGTACCAGGGTCCCTATGGCTACACCTTC.

This chain uses TRBV7-2 with TRBJ1-1; 7 positions match TRBD1. The CDR3 has 15 residues. V lost 2 bases to trimming and J lost 5 bases; unmatched junction nucleotides: 8. Looked up from germline, CDR1 is SGHTA and CDR2 is FQGNSA. The CDR3 DNA follows: TGTGCCAGCAGCTTACAGGGGCAGGGGGTGACTGAAGCTTTCTTT. Amino acid sequence: CASSLQGQGVTEAFF.

The chain joins TRBV13 to TRBJ2-7; 11 bases are a match to TRBD2. With V trimmed by 2 bases and J by 7 bases, 7 bases remained unmatched. Germline CDR1 and CDR2: PRHDT and FYEKMQ (reference sequence). The CDR3 is 15 residues long. For the CDR3, the DNA is TGTGCCAGCAGCTTAATAGCGGGAGGGCCTGGGGAGCAGTACTTC. It encodes CASSLIAGGPGEQYF.

This chain joins TRBV5-1 and TRBJ2-7, with D maybe TRBD1 (6 bases). V was trimmed by 0 bases and J by 3 bases, leaving 13 bases between them. Germline CDR1 is SGHRS and CDR2 is YFSETQ. The CDR3 has 15 residues. CDR3 bases: TGCGCCAGCAGCTTGGAAGGGTTACAGGGCTACGAGCAGTACTTC. Its translation: CASSLEGLQGYEQYF.

This chain connects TRBV6-5 to TRBJ2-2; perhaps TRBD1 as D (6 bases). The CDR3 totals 15 residues. Germline V gene sequence: CDR1 MNHEY, CDR2 SVGAGI. Trimming removed 6 bases at V and 1 base at J, with 12 bases between. Here the CDR3 DNA reads TGTGCCAGCAGGCCGGGACACTTGAACACCGGGGAGCTGTTTTTT. As protein: CASRPGHLNTGELFF.

This clone was detected once. The rearrangement links TRBV10-3 to TRBJ2-7; 7 bases are a match to TRBD1. V dropped 6 bases and J dropped 4; count of bases not matched to a gene: 18. CDR3 length equals 17 residues. Germline values: CDR1 ENHRY, CDR2 SYGVKD. The CDR3 nucleotides read TGTGCCATCAGAGGACAGGAAGGGAGTCAAGGGCGGTACGAGCAGTACTTC. Its translation is CAIRGQEGSQGRYEQYF.

This clone was seen more than once but under ten times. The rearrangement uses TRBV5-1 and TRBJ2-5, with 11 nucleotides matching TRBD2. CDR3 length equals 16 residues. CDR1 SGHRS and CDR2 YFSETQ come from the germline V gene. V dropped 0 bases and J dropped 5; count of bases not matched to a gene: 6. DNA for the CDR3: TGCGCCAGCAGCTTGGACGGGACTAGCGGAGGGGAGACCCAGTACTTC. This translates into CASSLDGTSGGETQYF.

The V gene is TRBV2, the J gene TRBJ2-2; TRBD2 is a possible D gene (6 bases). Between the trimmed V and J ends, which lost 2 bases and 6 bases, there was a span of 10 bases. The germline V gene encodes CDR1 SNHLY and CDR2 FYNNEI. The CDR3 totals 14 residues. CDR3 amino acids: CASSERTSSGELFF. In nucleotides, the CDR3 is TGTGCCAGCAGTGAAAGAACTAGCTCCGGGGAGCTGTTTTTT.

The chain combines TRBV6-5 with TRBJ1-6; TRBD1 agrees at 8 bases. In germline, CDR1 is MNHEY, CDR2 SVGAGI. The CDR3 runs to 15 residues. Trimming at V came to 6 bases and at J to 11 bases, leaving 12 bases not matched to a gene. The CDR3 coding sequence is TGTGCCAGCAGACGGTCAGGGGGCGGCGTGGCACCCCTCCACTTT. It specifies CASRRSGGGVAPLHF.

The CDR3 DNA sequence: TGCGCCAGCAGCCCTTTGGAGGGCACAGATACGCAGTATTTT. This gives the protein CASSPLEGTDTQYF. The V gene is TRBV5-1, the J gene TRBJ2-3, with a possible D match to TRBD2 (5 bases). The CDR3 has 14 residues. Germline CDR1 reads SGHRS; CDR2 reads YFSETQ. Deletions cut 4 bases from V and 1 base from J, with 10 bases between.

The genes are TRBV30 and TRBJ2-1; 13 nucleotides align to TRBD2. CDR3 length equals 17 residues. Unmatched junction bases numbered 9, after V lost 2 bases and J lost 5 bases. Germline CDR1 reads GTSNPN; CDR2 reads SVGIG (reference sequence). The CDR3 DNA follows: TGTGCCTGGAGTCCCCGGCGGGGGACTAGCGGGAACAATGAGCAGTTCTTC. Its translation: CAWSPRRGTSGNNEQFF.

This chain uses TRBV24-1 with TRBJ2-5; 7 bases match TRBD1. The CDR3 totals 14 residues. Germline V gives CDR1 KGHDR, CDR2 SFDVKD. V dropped 4 bases and J dropped 2; count of bases not matched to a gene: 3. The CDR3 coding sequence is TGTGCCACCAGTGACACGGACAGGCAAGAGACCCAGTACTTC. Residues: CATSDTDRQETQYF.